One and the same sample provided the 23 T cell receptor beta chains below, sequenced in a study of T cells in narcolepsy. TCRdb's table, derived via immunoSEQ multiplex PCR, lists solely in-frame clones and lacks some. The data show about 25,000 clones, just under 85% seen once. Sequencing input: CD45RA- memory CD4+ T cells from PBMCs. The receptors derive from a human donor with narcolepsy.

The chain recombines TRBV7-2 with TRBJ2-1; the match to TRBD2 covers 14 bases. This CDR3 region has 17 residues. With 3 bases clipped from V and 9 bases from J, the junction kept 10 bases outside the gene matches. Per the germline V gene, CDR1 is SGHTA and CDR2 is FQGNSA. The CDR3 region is CASSLTSGGAIVGEQFF. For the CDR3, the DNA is TGTGCCAGCAGCTTGACTAGCGGGGGGGCGATTGTTGGTGAGCAGTTCTTC.

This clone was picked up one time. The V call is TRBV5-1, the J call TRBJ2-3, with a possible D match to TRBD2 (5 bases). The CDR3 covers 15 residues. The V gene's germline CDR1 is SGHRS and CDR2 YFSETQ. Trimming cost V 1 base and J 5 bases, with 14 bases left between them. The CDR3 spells CASSLSSSSIDTQYF. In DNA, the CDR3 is TGCGCCAGCAGCTTGTCGTCTAGCTCGATAGATACGCAGTATTTT.

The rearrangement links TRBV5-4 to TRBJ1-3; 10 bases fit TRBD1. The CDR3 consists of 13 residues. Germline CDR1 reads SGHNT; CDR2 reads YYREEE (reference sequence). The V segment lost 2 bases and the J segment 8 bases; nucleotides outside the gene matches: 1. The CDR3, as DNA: TGTGCCAGCAGCTTAGGACAGGGGGACACCATATATTTT. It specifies CASSLGQGDTIYF.

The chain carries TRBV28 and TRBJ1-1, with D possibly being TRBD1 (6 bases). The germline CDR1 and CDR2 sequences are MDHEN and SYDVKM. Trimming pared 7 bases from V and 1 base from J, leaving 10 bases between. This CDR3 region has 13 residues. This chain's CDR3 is CASKRGGNTEAFF. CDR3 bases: TGTGCCAGCAAAAGGGGGGGGAACACTGAAGCTTTCTTT.

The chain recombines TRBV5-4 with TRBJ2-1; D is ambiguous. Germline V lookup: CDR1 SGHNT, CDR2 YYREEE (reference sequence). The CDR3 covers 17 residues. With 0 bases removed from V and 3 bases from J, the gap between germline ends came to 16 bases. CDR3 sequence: CASSLGTGIRNYNEQFF. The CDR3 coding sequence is TGTGCCAGCAGCTTGGGGACGGGTATTCGGAACTACAATGAGCAGTTCTTC.

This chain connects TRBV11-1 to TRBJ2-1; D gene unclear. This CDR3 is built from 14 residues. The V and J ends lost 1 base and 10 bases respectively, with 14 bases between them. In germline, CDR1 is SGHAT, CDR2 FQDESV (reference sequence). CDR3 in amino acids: CASSLGGGSREQFF. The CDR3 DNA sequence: TGTGCCAGCAGCTTAGGAGGTGGTAGCCGGGAGCAGTTCTTC. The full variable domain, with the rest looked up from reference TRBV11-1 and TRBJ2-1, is EAEVAQSPRYKITEKSQAVAFWCDPISGHATLYWYRQILGQGPELLVQFQDESVVDDSQLPKDRFSAERLKGVDSTLKIQPAELGDSAMYLCASSLGGGSREQFFGPGTRLTVL.

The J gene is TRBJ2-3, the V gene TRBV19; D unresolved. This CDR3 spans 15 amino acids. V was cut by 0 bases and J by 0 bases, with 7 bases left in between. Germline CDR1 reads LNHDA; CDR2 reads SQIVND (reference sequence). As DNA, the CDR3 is TGTGCCAGTAGTATAGATTACTCTAGCACAGATACGCAGTATTTT. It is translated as CASSIDYSSTDTQYF.

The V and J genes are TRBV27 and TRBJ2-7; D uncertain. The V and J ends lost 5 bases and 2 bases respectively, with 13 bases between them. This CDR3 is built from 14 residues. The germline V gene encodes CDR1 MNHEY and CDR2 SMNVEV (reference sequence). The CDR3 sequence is CASSASIGPYEQYF. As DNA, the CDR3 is TGTGCCAGCAGTGCCTCAATCGGGCCCTACGAGCAGTACTTC.

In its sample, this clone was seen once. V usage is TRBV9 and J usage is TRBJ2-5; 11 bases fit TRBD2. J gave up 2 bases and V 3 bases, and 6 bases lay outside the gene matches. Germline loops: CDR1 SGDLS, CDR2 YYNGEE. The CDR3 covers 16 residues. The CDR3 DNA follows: TGTGCCAGCAGCGCCCGAACTAGCGGGGGACAAGAGACCCAGTACTTC. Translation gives CASSARTSGGQETQYF.

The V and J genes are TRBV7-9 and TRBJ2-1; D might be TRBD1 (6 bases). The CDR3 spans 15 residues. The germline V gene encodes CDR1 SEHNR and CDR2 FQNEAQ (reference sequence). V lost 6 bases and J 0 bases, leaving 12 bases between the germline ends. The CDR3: CASSQTGSSYNEQFF. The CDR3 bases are TGTGCCAGCAGTCAAACAGGGAGCTCCTACAATGAGCAGTTCTTC.

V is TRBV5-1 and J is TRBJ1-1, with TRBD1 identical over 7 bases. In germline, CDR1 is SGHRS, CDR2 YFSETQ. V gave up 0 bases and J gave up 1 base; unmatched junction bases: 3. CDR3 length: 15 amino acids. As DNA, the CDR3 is TGCGCCAGCAGCTTGGTGACAGGGACGAACACTGAAGCTTTCTTT. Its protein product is CASSLVTGTNTEAFF.

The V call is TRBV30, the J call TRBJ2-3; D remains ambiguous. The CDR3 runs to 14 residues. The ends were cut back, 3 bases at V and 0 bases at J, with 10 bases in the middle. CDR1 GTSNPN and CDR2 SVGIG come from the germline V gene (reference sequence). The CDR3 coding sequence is TGTGCCTGGAGGGCTATCGCTAGCACAGATACGCAGTATTTT. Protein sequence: CAWRAIASTDTQYF. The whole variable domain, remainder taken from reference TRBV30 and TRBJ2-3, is SQTIHQWPATLVQPVGSPLSLECTVEGTSNPNLYWYRQAAGRGLQLLFYSVGIGQISSEVPQNLSASRPQDRQFILSSKKLLLSDSGFYLCAWRAIASTDTQYFGPGTRLTVL.

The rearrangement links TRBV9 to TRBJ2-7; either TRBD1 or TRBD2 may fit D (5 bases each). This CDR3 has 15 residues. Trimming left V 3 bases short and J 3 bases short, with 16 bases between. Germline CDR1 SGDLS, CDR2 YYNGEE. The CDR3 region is CASSAGGRQSYEQYF. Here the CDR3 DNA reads TGTGCCAGCAGCGCCGGAGGACGACAGAGCTACGAGCAGTACTTC.

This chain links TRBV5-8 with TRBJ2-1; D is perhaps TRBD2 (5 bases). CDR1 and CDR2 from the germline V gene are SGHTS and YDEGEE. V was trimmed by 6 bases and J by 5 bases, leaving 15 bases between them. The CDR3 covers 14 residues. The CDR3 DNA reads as TGTGCCAGCACTCCGAACGGGATTCACAATGAGCAGTTCTTC. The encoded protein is CASTPNGIHNEQFF.

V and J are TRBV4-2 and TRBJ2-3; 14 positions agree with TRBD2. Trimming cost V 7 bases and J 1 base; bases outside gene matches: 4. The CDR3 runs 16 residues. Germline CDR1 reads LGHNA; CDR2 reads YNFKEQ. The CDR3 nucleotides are TGTGCCAGCACAGGACTAGCGGGGGGCCGCACAGATACGCAGTATTTT. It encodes CASTGLAGGRTDTQYF.

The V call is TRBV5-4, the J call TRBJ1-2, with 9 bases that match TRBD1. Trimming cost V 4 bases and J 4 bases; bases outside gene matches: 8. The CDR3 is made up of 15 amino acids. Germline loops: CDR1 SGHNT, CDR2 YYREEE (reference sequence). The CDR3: CASSRWGTGSYGYTF. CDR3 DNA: TGTGCCAGCAGCCGCTGGGGGACAGGGTCCTATGGCTACACCTTC. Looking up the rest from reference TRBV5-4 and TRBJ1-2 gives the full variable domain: ETGVTQSPTHLIKTRGQQVTLRCSSQSGHNTVSWYQQALGQGPQFIFQYYREEENGRGNFPPRFSGLQFPNYSSELNVNALELDDSALYLCASSRWGTGSYGYTFGSGTRLTVV.

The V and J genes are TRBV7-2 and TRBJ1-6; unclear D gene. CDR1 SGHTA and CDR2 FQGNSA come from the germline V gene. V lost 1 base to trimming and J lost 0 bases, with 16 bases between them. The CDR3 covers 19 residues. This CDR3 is CASSLEALAKSSYNSPLHF. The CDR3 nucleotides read TGTGCCAGCAGCTTAGAGGCCCTGGCGAAGAGCTCCTATAATTCACCCCTCCACTTT.

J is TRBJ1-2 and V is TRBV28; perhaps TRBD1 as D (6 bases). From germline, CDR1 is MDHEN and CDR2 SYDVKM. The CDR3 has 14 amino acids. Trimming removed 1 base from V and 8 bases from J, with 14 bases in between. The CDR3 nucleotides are TGTGCCAGCAGTTTATCGGGACAAGTCGGAGGCTACACCTTC. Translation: CASSLSGQVGGYTF.

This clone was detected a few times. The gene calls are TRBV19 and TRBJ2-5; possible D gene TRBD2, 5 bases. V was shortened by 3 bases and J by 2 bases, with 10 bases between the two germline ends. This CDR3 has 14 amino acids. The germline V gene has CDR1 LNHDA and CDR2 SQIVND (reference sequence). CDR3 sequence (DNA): TGTGCCAGTAGTATTTGGCAGCGGCAAGAGACCCAGTACTTC. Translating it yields CASSIWQRQETQYF.

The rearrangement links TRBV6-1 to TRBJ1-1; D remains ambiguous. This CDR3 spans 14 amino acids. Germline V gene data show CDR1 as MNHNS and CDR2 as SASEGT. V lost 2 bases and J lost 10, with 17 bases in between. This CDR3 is CASSETFVSPRAFF. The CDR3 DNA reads TGTGCCAGCAGTGAAACCTTTGTAAGTCCAAGAGCTTTCTTT.

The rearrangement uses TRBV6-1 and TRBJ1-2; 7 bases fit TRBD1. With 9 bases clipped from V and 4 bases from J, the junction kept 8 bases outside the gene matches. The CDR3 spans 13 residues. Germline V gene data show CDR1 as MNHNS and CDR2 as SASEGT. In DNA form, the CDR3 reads TGTGCCAGTTCCCTCAGGGACAGCTATGGCTACACCTTC. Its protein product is CASSLRDSYGYTF.

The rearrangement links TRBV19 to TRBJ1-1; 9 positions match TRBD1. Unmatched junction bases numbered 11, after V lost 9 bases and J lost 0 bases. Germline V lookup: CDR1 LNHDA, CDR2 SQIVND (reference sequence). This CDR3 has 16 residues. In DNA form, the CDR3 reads TGTGCCAGCTATATCCCGGGACAGGGAATGAACACTGAAGCTTTCTTT. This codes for CASYIPGQGMNTEAFF.

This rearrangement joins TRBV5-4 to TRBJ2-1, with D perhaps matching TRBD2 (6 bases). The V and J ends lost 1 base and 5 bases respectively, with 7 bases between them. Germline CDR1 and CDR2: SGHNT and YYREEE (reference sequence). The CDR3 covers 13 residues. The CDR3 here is CASSLTGDNEQFF. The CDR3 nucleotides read TGTGCCAGCAGCTTGACGGGGGACAATGAGCAGTTCTTC.